The 18 T cell receptor beta chains given below trace back to one sample, sequenced in a study of T cells after yellow fever vaccination. TCRdb reprocessed the 5' RACE reads with MiXCR, giving one entry per CDR3 protein. The sample holds hundreds of thousands of distinct CDR3 sequences; about 12% are singletons and the top ten take approximately 15%. The sample was PBMCs, taken on the day of the yellow fever booster vaccination. These receptors came from a man younger than 40 who received the YFV17D yellow fever vaccine.

The chain has TRBV7-2 and TRBJ2-5; a weak D match, TRBD1 (6 bases). The CDR3 sequence is 15 residues long. Germline V gene lookup returns CDR1 SGHTA and CDR2 FQGNSA. V dropped 5 bases and J dropped 2 bases, with 15 bases sitting between them. The CDR3 region is CASSAKTGPQETQYF. CDR3 DNA: TGTGCCAGCAGCGCTAAAACAGGGCCTCAAGAGACCCAGTACTTC.

This clonotype was detected only a few times. The V call is TRBV5-1, the J call TRBJ2-5, with TRBD2 identical over 8 bases. Unmatched junction bases numbered 3, after V lost 2 bases and J lost 0 bases. The germline gives CDR1 SGHRS, CDR2 YFSETQ. This CDR3 region has 15 residues. The CDR3 loop is CASSFRLANQETQYF. CDR3 in DNA: TGCGCCAGCAGCTTTCGACTAGCGAACCAAGAGACCCAGTACTTC.

The CDR3 DNA is TGTGCCAGCAGCCGTTCGGGGACCGATCGTGGCGGGGCCCAGCATTTT. Translation gives CASSRSGTDRGGAQHF. V and J are TRBV7-2 and TRBJ1-5, with a tentative D call TRBD1 (5 bases). V shed 5 bases and J shed 11 bases, with 25 bases lying between them. The length of the CDR3 is 16 residues. Germline CDR1 and CDR2: SGHTA and FQGNSA.

This clonotype occurred a few times. The DNA of the CDR3 is TGCGCCAGCAGTCAATCGAGTCGGGGAGTCCCTGGGGCCAACGTCCTGACTTTC. Amino acid sequence: CASSQSSRGVPGANVLTF. The rearrangement uses TRBV23-1 and TRBJ2-6; the D gene is possibly TRBD2 (5 bases). TRBV23-1 belongs to the ORF category, with a function that is uncertain. The germline V and J ends were trimmed by 0 bases and 2 bases, with 14 bases remaining between them. The CDR3 contains 18 residues.

This clonotype was counted a few times. CDR3 in DNA: TGCGCCAGCAGAGAGAGTGGCAGGTCATACTACGAGCAGTACTTC. This codes for CASRESGRSYYEQYF. V is TRBV5-1 and J is TRBJ2-7; D ambiguous. The V end was cut by 5 bases, the J end by 3 bases, with 18 bases between. There are 15 residues in the CDR3. Germline loops: CDR1 SGHRS, CDR2 YFSETQ.

This clonotype was observed a handful of times. The chain joins TRBV3-1 to TRBJ1-5; D is possibly TRBD1 (6 bases). CDR3 length: 15 residues. Germline CDR1 is LGHDT and CDR2 is YNNKEL (reference sequence). V was pared by 2 bases and J by 4 bases, with 12 bases between. CDR3 coding DNA: TGTGCCAGCAGCCAATATGCAGGGGATAATCAGCCCCAGCATTTT. Encoded protein: CASSQYAGDNQPQHF.

This chain links TRBV20-1 with TRBJ2-7; 7 nucleotides agree with TRBD1. The germline V gene has CDR1 DFQATT and CDR2 SNEGSKA (reference sequence). Trimming cost V 4 bases and J 3 bases; bases outside gene matches: 6. CDR3 length: 13 amino acids. This CDR3 is CSATRQGHYEQYF. The DNA of the CDR3 is TGCAGTGCTACAAGACAGGGTCACTACGAGCAGTACTTC.

This clonotype has just a few counts. V gene TRBV29-1 combines with J gene TRBJ1-1; the D gene is possibly TRBD1 (6 bases). Per the germline V gene, CDR1 is SQVTM and CDR2 is ANQGSEA. The CDR3 runs to 12 residues. With 6 bases removed from V and 1 base from J, the gap between germline ends came to 9 bases. CDR3 in amino acids: CSVGHTNTEAFF. The CDR3 bases are TGCAGCGTGGGACATACGAACACTGAAGCTTTCTTT.

This chain uses TRBV14 with TRBJ2-7; no definite D call. The CDR3 is 11 amino acids. V lost 5 bases and J lost 6, with 8 bases in between. Germline CDR1 is SGHDN and CDR2 is FVKESK. The CDR3 nucleotides are TGTGCCAGCAGCTCTACATCCGAGCAGTACTTC. Protein product: CASSSTSEQYF.

V and J are TRBV7-9 and TRBJ2-7, with D tentatively TRBD2 (5 bases). The CDR3 runs 14 residues. Trimming removed 5 bases at V and 4 bases at J, with 15 bases between. Germline CDR1 and CDR2: SEHNR and FQNEAQ (reference sequence). CDR3 loop: CASSPPIEGYEQYF. The CDR3, as DNA: TGTGCCAGCAGCCCCCCGATCGAGGGATACGAGCAGTACTTC.

This clonotype was picked up many times. The chain combines TRBV10-2 with TRBJ2-3, with D unresolved. The CDR3 is 10 residues long. Deletions cut 5 bases from V and 6 bases from J, with 3 bases between. Germline loops: CDR1 WSHSY, CDR2 SAAADI. CDR3 bases: TGCGCCAGCAGTTTCGATACGCAGTATTTT. This encodes CASSFDTQYF.

This clonotype was detected only a few times. This chain links TRBV11-2 with TRBJ2-1; tentative D call: TRBD1 (6 bases). CDR1 is SGHAT and CDR2 is FQNNGV in the germline V gene. There are 19 residues in the CDR3. The V end lost 1 base, the J end lost 3 bases, and 22 bases lay between the germline ends. Here the CDR3 DNA reads TGTGCCAGCAGCTTAGGGGGTTTTGGGGGCCCTAGTTACTACAATGAGCAGTTCTTC. Its translation is CASSLGGFGGPSYYNEQFF.

This clonotype was recorded once. The CDR3 protein is CAICSQDRLLSLRNIQYF. The CDR3 coding sequence is TGTGCCATCTGTTCTCAGGACAGGTTGTTATCCTTAAGAAACATTCAGTACTTC. The V and J genes are TRBV7-3 and TRBJ2-4; 7 positions agree with TRBD1. Germline CDR1 SGHTA, CDR2 FQGTGA. The V segment lost 10 bases and the J segment 6 bases; nucleotides outside the gene matches: 24. This CDR3 region has 18 residues.

This clonotype was observed a handful of times. The genes are TRBV7-8 and TRBJ2-1; TRBD2 matches 15 bases. This CDR3 is 17 amino acids long. V was pared by 5 bases and J by 10 bases, with 12 bases of the junction left unmatched. Per the germline V gene, CDR1 is SGHVS and CDR2 is FQNEAQ. The CDR3 sequence: CASSPRTSGRVLGEQFF. In DNA, the CDR3 is TGTGCCAGCAGCCCGCGGACTAGCGGGAGGGTATTGGGCGAGCAGTTCTTC.

This clonotype came up many times. J is TRBJ2-5 and V is TRBV29-1, with a possible D match to TRBD2 (6 bases). CDR3 length equals 15 residues. Germline V gives CDR1 SQVTM, CDR2 ANQGSEA. V gave up 6 bases and J gave up 4 bases, with 21 bases separating them. In nucleotides, the CDR3 is TGCAGCGTCAGACGGGACTCTAGGAGAGCAGAGACCCAGTACTTC. This translates into CSVRRDSRRAETQYF.

This clonotype has more than one count but fewer than ten. The chain uses TRBV27 and TRBJ1-6, with unresolved D. Trimming cost V 0 bases and J 9 bases, with 6 bases left between them. The CDR3 has 13 residues. Germline CDR1 is MNHEY and CDR2 is SMNVEV (reference sequence). CDR3 nucleotide sequence: TGTGCCAGCAGTTTATCGGGCGTTTCACCCCTCCACTTT. Translated: CASSLSGVSPLHF.

The chain combines TRBV29-1 with TRBJ2-3; possibly TRBD2 for D (5 bases). CDR1 and CDR2 from the germline V gene are SQVTM and ANQGSEA. Deletions cut 6 bases from V and 2 bases from J, with 9 bases between. The CDR3 is made up of 12 amino acids. In DNA form, the CDR3 reads TGCAGCGTACAAGCGGCCACAGATACGCAGTATTTT. It yields the protein CSVQAATDTQYF.

The chain combines TRBV20-1 with TRBJ2-3; weak D call: TRBD2 (5 bases). The CDR3 totals 14 residues. V was trimmed by 3 bases and J by 5 bases, leaving 15 bases between them. Per the germline V gene, CDR1 is DFQATT and CDR2 is SNEGSKA (reference sequence). The CDR3 sequence: CSARMGISGDTQYF. DNA for the CDR3: TGCAGTGCTAGGATGGGGATAAGCGGAGATACGCAGTATTTT.